This entry lists 18 T cell receptor beta chains sequenced from one sample in a study of CD8 T cells in Susac syndrome. Reverse transcription of roughly 0.5 to 1 ug RNA was carried out with random hexamers. TCRdb reanalysed the immunoSEQ multiplex PCR reads using MiXCR and keeps one entry per CDR3 protein. The sample holds 100,000 to 150,000 distinct CDR3 sequences, approximately 95% seen once. Sequences were obtained from CD8+ T cells from PBMCs. The receptor source for this set is a human donor with multiple sclerosis.

The chain employs TRBV7-8 and TRBJ2-6, with a possible D match to TRBD2 (5 bases). Trimming removed 3 bases from V and 2 bases from J, with 8 bases in between. The CDR3 has 15 residues. Germline CDR1 SGHVS, CDR2 FQNEAQ. This CDR3 reads CASSFLGTGANVLTF. DNA for the CDR3: TGTGCCAGCAGCTTCCTCGGGACTGGGGCCAACGTCCTGACTTTC.

This clonotype was seen just once. The rearrangement uses TRBV6-1 and TRBJ1-2, with 9 bases fitting TRBD1. The CDR3 totals 13 residues. CDR1 is MNHNS, CDR2 SASEGT, per germline. The junction had 3 bases not matched to a gene; V was cut back by 6 bases and J by 4 bases. CDR3 nucleotides: TGTGCCAGCAGACCGGGACAGGGCTATGGCTACACCTTC. It specifies CASRPGQGYGYTF.

The chain combines TRBV7-9 with TRBJ2-1; tentatively, D is TRBD1 or TRBD2 (5 bases each). The V end lost 4 bases, the J end lost 2 bases, and 12 bases lay between the germline ends. The CDR3 loop spans 15 amino acids. The germline V gene has CDR1 SEHNR and CDR2 FQNEAQ (reference sequence). The DNA for the CDR3 is TGTGCCAGCAGCTACTCCCAGGGAGCCTACAATGAGCAGTTCTTC. Translating gives CASSYSQGAYNEQFF.

The CDR3 bases are TGCGCCAGCCTCTGTTTTGCGGGTGGCACCTACGAGCAGTACGTC. Translated, it gives CASLCFAGGTYEQYV. The chain employs TRBV10-2 and TRBJ2-7, with D possibly matching TRBD2 (5 bases). V lost 8 bases to trimming and J lost 2 bases, with 19 bases between them. The germline V gene encodes CDR1 WSHSY and CDR2 SAAADI. The CDR3 loop spans 15 amino acids.

The V gene is TRBV7-9, the J gene TRBJ2-3; 7 nucleotides agree with TRBD1. CDR1 and CDR2 from the germline V gene are SEHNR and FQNEAQ (reference sequence). V gave up 5 bases and J gave up 3 bases; unmatched junction bases: 8. The CDR3 is 15 residues long. CDR3 bases: TGTGCCAGCAGCCCGCGACAGGGTTTGACAGATACGCAGTATTTT. Its translation: CASSPRQGLTDTQYF. The full variable domain, rest sourced from reference TRBV7-9 and TRBJ2-3, is DTGVSQNPRHKITKRGQNVTFRCDPISEHNRLYWYRQTLGQGPEFLTYFQNEAQLEKSRLLSDRFSAERPKGSFSTLEIQRTEQGDSAMYLCASSPRQGLTDTQYFGPGTRLTVL.

V is TRBV10-3 and J is TRBJ2-5; maybe TRBD2 (6 bases). CDR1 is ENHRY, CDR2 SYGVKD, per germline. The CDR3 extends over 13 amino acids. Between the trimmed V and J ends, which lost 4 bases and 5 bases, there was a span of 11 bases. The CDR3 loop reads CAISAGDRETQYF. CDR3 in DNA: TGTGCCATCAGTGCGGGGGATCGGGAGACCCAGTACTTC.

In this sample, this clonotype turned up once. The gene calls are TRBV6-5 and TRBJ1-3, with D perhaps TRBD1 (5 bases). The V end was cut by 0 bases, the J end by 8 bases, with 8 bases between. The CDR3 extends over 13 amino acids. Germline CDR1 MNHEY, CDR2 SVGAGI. DNA of the CDR3: TGTGCCAGCAGTTACTCGGGGCGGGACACCATATATTTT. Its protein product is CASSYSGRDTIYF.

This chain's CDR3 is CAWSWGPGELFF. CDR3 nucleotide sequence: TGTGCCTGGAGTTGGGGGCCCGGGGAGCTGTTTTTT. The rearrangement links TRBV30 to TRBJ2-2; maybe TRBD1 (6 bases). The V gene lost 2 bases and the J gene lost 6 bases, with 7 bases spanning the gap. Per the germline V gene, CDR1 is GTSNPN and CDR2 is SVGIG (reference sequence). The CDR3 is 12 residues long.

Turning to this clonotype: A much larger clone lies a single base off, so this may be a read error. The chain links TRBV13 to TRBJ1-2; D gene uncertain. The CDR3 length is 14 residues. Germline CDR1 reads PRHDT; CDR2 reads FYEKMQ (reference sequence). CDR3 sequence reads: CATSLEGDTDGYTF. CDR3 DNA: TGTGCCACCAGCTTAGAGGGCGACACGGATGGCTACACCTTC.

The V and J genes are TRBV7-6 and TRBJ2-7; TRBD1 aligns across 7 bases. The trim removed 3 bases at V and 5 bases at J, leaving 10 bases unmatched. The CDR3 sequence is 15 residues long. CDR1 and CDR2 from the germline V gene are SGHVS and FNYEAQ. The CDR3 spells CASSFRTGWDDEQYF. DNA for the CDR3: TGTGCCAGCAGCTTCAGGACAGGCTGGGATGACGAGCAGTACTTC.

The chain couples TRBV5-1 to TRBJ2-7; D unclear. CDR3 length: 13 residues. CDR1 is SGHRS and CDR2 is YFSETQ in the germline V gene. The V and J ends lost 0 bases and 4 bases respectively, with 8 bases between them. CDR3 protein: CASSLELGYEQYV. CDR3 sequence (DNA): TGCGCCAGCAGCTTGGAGCTCGGATACGAGCAGTACGTC.

The rearrangement links TRBV20-1 to TRBJ2-1; D perhaps matches TRBD1 (6 bases). The CDR3 contains 15 residues. Trimming left V 2 bases short and J 3 bases short, with 14 bases between. Germline values: CDR1 DFQATT, CDR2 SNEGSKA (reference sequence). The CDR3 loop is CSARWGRQGYNEQFF. The CDR3 region has the DNA TGCAGTGCTAGATGGGGGCGGCAGGGCTACAATGAGCAGTTCTTC.

The sample holds a few counts of this clonotype. The CDR3 DNA follows: TGTGCCAGCAGCCCCGGGACAGGGGGGTCCTACGAGCAGTACTTC. It is translated as CASSPGTGGSYEQYF. The rearrangement joins TRBV3-1 to TRBJ2-7, with TRBD1 matching 11 bases. The ends lost 4 bases at V and 1 base at J; junction bases unmatched: 3. The CDR3 is 15 amino acids. Germline V CDR1 and CDR2: LGHDT, YNNKEL (reference sequence).

V gene TRBV28 combines with J gene TRBJ1-3; the D is unclear. Germline values: CDR1 MDHEN, CDR2 SYDVKM. V shed 6 bases and J shed 0 bases, with 12 bases lying between them. The CDR3 totals 15 residues. The chain's CDR3 is CASRWTADSGNTIYF. The CDR3 DNA reads TGTGCCAGCAGATGGACGGCTGACTCTGGAAACACCATATATTTT.

V gene TRBV12-3 or TRBV12-4 combines with J gene TRBJ2-3; D might be TRBD1 or TRBD2, each matching 6 bases. Trimming shortened V by 5 bases and J by 1 base, and 10 bases separated the two germline ends. This CDR3 spans 14 amino acids. CDR3 DNA: TGTGCCAGCAGTCGGGGGCCGGGCACAGATACGCAGTATTTT. Its protein is CASSRGPGTDTQYF.

The chain is built from TRBV20-1 and TRBJ2-7; D uncertain. V gave up 2 bases and J gave up 3 bases, with 11 bases separating them. This CDR3 is built from 13 residues. Germline assignment: CDR1 DFQATT and CDR2 SNEGSKA (reference sequence). The CDR3 is CSARQANVYEQYF. The CDR3 DNA reads as TGCAGTGCTAGACAGGCGAATGTCTACGAGCAGTACTTC.

The chain employs TRBV9 and TRBJ2-2; possible D gene TRBD2, 6 bases. The CDR3 runs 14 residues. The germline V gene encodes CDR1 SGDLS and CDR2 YYNGEE. The V gene lost 2 bases and the J gene lost 5 bases, with 10 bases spanning the gap. CDR3 bases: TGTGCCAGCAGCGTTGGGGGGAAAACCGGGGAGCTGTTTTTT. Residues: CASSVGGKTGELFF.

In this sample, this clonotype turned up a few times. V is TRBV7-2 and J is TRBJ2-7; TRBD1 agrees at 7 bases. The CDR3 totals 15 residues. The V gene's germline CDR1 is SGHTA and CDR2 FQGNSA. Trimming cost V 3 bases and J 3 bases; bases outside gene matches: 8. The CDR3 nucleotides are TGTGCCAGCAGCTTTTACCGGGGACAGCTCTACGAGCAGTACTTC. Translating it yields CASSFYRGQLYEQYF.